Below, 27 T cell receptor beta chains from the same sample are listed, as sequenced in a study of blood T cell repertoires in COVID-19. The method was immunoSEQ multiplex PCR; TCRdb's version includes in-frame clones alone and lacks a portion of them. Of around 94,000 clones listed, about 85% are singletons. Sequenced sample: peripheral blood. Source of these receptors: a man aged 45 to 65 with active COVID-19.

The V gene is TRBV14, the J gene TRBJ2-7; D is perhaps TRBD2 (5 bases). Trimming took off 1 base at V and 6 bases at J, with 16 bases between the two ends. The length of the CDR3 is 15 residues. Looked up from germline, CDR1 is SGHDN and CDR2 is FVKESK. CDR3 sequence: CASSQVGPLAREQYF. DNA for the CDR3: TGTGCCAGCAGCCAAGTCGGCCCTCTAGCCCGCGAGCAGTACTTC. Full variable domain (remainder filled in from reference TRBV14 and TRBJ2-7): EAGVTQFPSHSVIEKGQTVTLRCDPISGHDNLYWYRRVMGKEIKFLLHFVKESKQDESGMPNNRFLAERTGGTYSTLKVQPAELEDSGVYFCASSQVGPLAREQYFGPGTRLTVT.

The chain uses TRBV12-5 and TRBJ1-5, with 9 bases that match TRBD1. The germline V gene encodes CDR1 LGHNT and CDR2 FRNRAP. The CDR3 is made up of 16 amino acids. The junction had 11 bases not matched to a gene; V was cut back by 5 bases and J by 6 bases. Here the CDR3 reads CASGPSRPGQGQPQHF. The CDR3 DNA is TGTGCTAGTGGTCCCTCCCGCCCGGGACAGGGTCAGCCCCAGCATTTT.

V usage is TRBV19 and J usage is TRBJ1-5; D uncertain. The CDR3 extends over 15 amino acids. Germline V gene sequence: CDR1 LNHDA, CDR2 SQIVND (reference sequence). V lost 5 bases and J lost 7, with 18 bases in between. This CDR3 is CASSPWAKSNQPQHF. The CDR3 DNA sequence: TGTGCCAGTAGTCCCTGGGCCAAGTCAAACCAGCCCCAGCATTTT.

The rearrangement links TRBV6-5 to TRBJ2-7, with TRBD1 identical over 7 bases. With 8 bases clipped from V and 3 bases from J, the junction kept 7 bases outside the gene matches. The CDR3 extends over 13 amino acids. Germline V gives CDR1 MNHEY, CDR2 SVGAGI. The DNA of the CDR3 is TGTGCCAGCGTCGAGCAGGGGGTCTACGAGCAGTACTTC. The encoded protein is CASVEQGVYEQYF.

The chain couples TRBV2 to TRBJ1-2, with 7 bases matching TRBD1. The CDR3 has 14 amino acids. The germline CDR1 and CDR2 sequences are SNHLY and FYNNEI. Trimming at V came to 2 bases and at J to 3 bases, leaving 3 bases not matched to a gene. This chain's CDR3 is CASSEQGGHYGYTF. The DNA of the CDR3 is TGTGCCAGCAGTGAACAGGGGGGTCACTATGGCTACACCTTC.

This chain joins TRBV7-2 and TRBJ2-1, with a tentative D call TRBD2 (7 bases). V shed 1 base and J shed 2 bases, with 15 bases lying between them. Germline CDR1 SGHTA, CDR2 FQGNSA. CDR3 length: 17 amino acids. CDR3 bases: TGTGCCAGCAGCTTAGTGGGGGGGCGATGGACCTACAATGAGCAGTTCTTC. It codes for CASSLVGGRWTYNEQFF.

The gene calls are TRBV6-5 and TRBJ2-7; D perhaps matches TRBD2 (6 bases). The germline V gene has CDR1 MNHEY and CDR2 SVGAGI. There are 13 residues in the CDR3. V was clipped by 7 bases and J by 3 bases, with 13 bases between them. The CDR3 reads CASTLRRGYEQYF. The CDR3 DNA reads TGTGCCAGCACCCTTAGGAGGGGCTACGAGCAGTACTTC.

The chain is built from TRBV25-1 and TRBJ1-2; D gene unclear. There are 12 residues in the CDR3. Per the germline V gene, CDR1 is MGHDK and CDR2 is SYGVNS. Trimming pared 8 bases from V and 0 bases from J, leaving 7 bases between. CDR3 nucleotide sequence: TGTGCCAGCGCCGACACTAACTATGGCTACACCTTC. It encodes CASADTNYGYTF.

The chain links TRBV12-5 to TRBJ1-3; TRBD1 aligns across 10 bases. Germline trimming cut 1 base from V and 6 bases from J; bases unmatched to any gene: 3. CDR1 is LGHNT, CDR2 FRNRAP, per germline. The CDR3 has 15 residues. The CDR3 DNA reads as TGTGCTAGTGGTTTGGGGGGGACAGGGGCAAACACCATATATTTT. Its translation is CASGLGGTGANTIYF.

The CDR3 DNA follows: TGTGCCAGTAGTACTCCCGGGACACTTAACACTTTTTTCTTT. Residues: CASSTPGTLNTFFF. This rearrangement joins TRBV19 to TRBJ1-1; perhaps TRBD1 as D (6 bases). The length of the CDR3 is 14 residues. Deletions cut 4 bases from V and 13 bases from J, with 22 bases between. The V gene's germline CDR1 is LNHDA and CDR2 SQIVND (reference sequence).

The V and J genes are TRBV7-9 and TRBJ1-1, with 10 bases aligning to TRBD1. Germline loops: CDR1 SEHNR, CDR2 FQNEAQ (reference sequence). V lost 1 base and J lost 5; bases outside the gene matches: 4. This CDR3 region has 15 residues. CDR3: CASSLGTGGRTEAFF. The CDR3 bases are TGTGCCAGCAGCTTAGGGACAGGGGGAAGAACTGAAGCTTTCTTT.

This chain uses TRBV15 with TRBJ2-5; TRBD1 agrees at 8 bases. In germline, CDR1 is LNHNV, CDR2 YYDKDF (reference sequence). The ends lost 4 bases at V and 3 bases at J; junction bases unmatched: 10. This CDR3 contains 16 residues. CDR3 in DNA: TGTGCCACCAGCAAATCCAGGGGGCGCAGCGAAGAGACCCAGTACTTC. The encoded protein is CATSKSRGRSEETQYF.

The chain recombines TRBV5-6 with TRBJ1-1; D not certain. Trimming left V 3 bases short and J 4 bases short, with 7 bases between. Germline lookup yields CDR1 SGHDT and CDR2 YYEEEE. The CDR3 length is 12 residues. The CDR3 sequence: CASSWASTEAFF. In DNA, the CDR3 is TGTGCCAGCAGCTGGGCTTCCACTGAAGCTTTCTTT.

CDR3 in amino acids: CASSLLLQGSLAKNIQYF. The CDR3 nucleotides are TGTGCCAGCAGCTTACTCCTACAGGGGTCACTAGCCAAAAACATTCAGTACTTC. The chain couples TRBV11-2 to TRBJ2-4; 7 bases are a match to TRBD1. The V segment lost 2 bases and the J segment 0 bases; nucleotides outside the gene matches: 10. From germline, CDR1 is SGHAT and CDR2 FQNNGV. This CDR3 is 18 amino acids long.

CDR3 amino acids: CASSLVLASDTQYF. In DNA form, the CDR3 reads TGTGCCAGCAGCTTGGTACTAGCATCCGATACGCAGTATTTT. The chain employs TRBV5-5 and TRBJ2-3, with a tentative D call TRBD2 (6 bases). The germline V gene has CDR1 SGHKS and CDR2 YYEKEE (reference sequence). V was clipped by 0 bases and J by 6 bases, with 11 bases between them. The CDR3 totals 14 residues.

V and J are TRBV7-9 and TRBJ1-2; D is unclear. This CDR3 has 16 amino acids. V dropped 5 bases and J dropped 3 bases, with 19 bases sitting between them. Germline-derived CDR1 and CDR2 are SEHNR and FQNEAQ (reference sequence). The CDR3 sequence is CASSPKSLGRDYGYTF. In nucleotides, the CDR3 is TGTGCCAGCAGCCCCAAAAGCCTCGGGAGGGACTATGGCTACACCTTC.

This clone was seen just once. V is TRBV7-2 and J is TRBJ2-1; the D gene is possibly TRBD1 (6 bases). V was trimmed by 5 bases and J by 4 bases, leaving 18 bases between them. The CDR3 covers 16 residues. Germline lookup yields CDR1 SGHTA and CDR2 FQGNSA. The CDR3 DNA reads TGTGCCAGCAGCCCAGTGGCCGGGACACGATACAATGAGCAGTTCTTC. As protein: CASSPVAGTRYNEQFF.

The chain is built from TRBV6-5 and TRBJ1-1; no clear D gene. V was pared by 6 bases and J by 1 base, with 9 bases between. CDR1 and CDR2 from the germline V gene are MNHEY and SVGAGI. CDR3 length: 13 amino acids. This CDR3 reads CASRRQTNTEAFF. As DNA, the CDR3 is TGTGCCAGCAGGAGACAAACGAACACTGAAGCTTTCTTT.

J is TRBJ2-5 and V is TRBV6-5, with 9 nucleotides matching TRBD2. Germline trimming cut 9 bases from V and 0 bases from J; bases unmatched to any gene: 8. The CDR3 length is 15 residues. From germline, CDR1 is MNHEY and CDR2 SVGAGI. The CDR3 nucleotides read TGTGCCAGTAAAAGTAGCGGGGGATACCAAGAGACCCAGTACTTC. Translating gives CASKSSGGYQETQYF.

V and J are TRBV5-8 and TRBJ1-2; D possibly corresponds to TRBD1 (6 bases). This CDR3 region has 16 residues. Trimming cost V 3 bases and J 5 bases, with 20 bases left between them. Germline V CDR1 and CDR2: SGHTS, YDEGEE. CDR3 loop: CASSSRDTRPHYGYTF. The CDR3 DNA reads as TGTGCCAGCAGCTCTAGGGACACCCGCCCGCATTATGGCTACACCTTC.

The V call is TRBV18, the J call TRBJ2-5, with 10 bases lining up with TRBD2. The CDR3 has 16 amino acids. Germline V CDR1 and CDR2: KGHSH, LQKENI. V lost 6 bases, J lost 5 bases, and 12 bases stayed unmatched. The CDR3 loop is CASSYLAGAVQETQYF. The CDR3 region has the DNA TGTGCCAGCTCGTACCTAGCGGGGGCCGTCCAGGAGACCCAGTACTTC.

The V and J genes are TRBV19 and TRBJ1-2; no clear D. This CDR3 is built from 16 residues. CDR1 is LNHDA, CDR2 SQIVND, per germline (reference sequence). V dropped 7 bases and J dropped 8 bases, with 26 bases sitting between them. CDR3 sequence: CASTGRPTLRKLGYTF. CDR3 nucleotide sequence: TGTGCCAGTACCGGCCGCCCCACCCTGCGGAAGTTGGGCTACACCTTC.

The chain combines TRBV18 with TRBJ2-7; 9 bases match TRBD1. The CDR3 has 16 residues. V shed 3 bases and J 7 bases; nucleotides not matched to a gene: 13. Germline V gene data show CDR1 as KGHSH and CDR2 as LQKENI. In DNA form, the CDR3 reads TGTGCCAGCTCACCTGTGGGACAGGGAGTTGGAGGGGAGCAGTACTTC. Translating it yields CASSPVGQGVGGEQYF.

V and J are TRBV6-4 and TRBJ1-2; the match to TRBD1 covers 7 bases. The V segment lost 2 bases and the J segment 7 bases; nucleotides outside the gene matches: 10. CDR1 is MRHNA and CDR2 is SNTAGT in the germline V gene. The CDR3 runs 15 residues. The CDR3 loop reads CASSDQFDRAAGYTF. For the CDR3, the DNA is TGTGCCAGCAGTGACCAATTCGACAGGGCGGCTGGCTACACCTTC.

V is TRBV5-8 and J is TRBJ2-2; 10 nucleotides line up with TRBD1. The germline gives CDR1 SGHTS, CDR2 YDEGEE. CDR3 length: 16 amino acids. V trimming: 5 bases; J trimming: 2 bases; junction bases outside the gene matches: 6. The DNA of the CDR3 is TGTGCCAGCAGACGGGGACAGGGGCTCAACACCGGGGAGCTGTTTTTT. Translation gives CASRRGQGLNTGELFF.

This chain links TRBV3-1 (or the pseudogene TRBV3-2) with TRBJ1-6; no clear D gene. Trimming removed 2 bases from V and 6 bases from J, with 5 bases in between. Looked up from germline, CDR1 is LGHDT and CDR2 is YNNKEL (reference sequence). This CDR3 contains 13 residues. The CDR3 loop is CASSQSINSPLHF. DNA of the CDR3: TGTGCCAGCAGCCAAAGCATTAATTCACCCCTCCACTTT.

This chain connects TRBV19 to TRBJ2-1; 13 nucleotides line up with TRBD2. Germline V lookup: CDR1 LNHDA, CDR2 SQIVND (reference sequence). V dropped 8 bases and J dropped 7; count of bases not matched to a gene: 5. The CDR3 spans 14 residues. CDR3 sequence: CASGLAGERNEQFF. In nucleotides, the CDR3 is TGTGCCAGTGGACTAGCGGGGGAACGGAATGAGCAGTTCTTC.